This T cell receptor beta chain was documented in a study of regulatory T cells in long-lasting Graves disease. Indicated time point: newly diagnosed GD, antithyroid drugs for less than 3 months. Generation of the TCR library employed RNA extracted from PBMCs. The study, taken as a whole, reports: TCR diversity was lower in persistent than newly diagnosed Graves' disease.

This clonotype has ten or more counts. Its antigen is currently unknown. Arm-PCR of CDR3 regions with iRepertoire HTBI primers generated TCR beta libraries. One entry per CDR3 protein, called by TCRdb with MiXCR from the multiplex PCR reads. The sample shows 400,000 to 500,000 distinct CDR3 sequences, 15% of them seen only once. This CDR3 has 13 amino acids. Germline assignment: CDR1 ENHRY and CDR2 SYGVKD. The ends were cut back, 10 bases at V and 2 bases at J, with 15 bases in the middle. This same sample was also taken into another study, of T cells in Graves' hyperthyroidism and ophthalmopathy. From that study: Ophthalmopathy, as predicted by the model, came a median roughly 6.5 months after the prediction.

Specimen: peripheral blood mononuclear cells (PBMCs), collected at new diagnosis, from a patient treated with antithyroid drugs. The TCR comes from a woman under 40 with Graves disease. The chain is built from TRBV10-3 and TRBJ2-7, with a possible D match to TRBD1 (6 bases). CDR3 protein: CASRGLGTYEQYF. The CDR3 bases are TGTGCCAGCAGGGGTCTGGGGACCTACGAGCAGTACTTC.